Listed below are T cell receptor beta chains from one sample, sequenced in a study of patients and donors after allogeneic stem cell transplantation. TCRdb re-analysed the RT-PCR reads in MiXCR, keeping a single row per CDR3 protein. The table shows 900,000 to 1,000,000 distinct CDR3 sequences, with about 20% occurring only once. The sequencing input was blood, either unsorted or a sorted T cell fraction (not recorded which). The receptors shown here come from a human donor who was either an allogeneic HSCT recipient or a stem cell or donor lymphocyte infusion donor (not recorded which). It is not recorded whose cells these are; they may come from a transplant donor. The conserved cysteine and the conserved F or W are not part of the CDR3 here.

V	CDR3
TRBV12-3/TRBV12-4	ASSRDKTYGYT
TRBV20-1	SANLAVGNEQF
TRBV7-3	ASSRGTASTDTQY
TRBV9	ATGGDRNTEAF
TRBV10-3	AISESIQRPASNQPQH
TRBV7-2	ASSLQGRNLNTEAF
TRBV7-2	ASSLAPQGRVDEQF
TRBV7-9	ASSLAQGSAGELF
TRBV27	ASSPHPTLEQY
TRBV20-1	SARRPDRGIETQY
TRBV2	ASSELDREETQY
TRBV25-1	ASCRTSGNEQF
TRBV4-1	ASSHPTGNGAEAF
TRBV12-3/TRBV12-4	ASSSSGPSTDEQY
TRBV7-2	ASSATRPTDTQY
TRBV5-1	ASSLYLRARGKSYEQY
TRBV4-2	ASSLQGVTGNQPQH
TRBV4-1	ASSQDDRTANSGNTIY
TRBV21-1	ASHKRDRPDTQY
TRBV5-4	ASSLGSPAYEQY
TRBV7-3	ASSTPRGDEKLF
TRBV6-1	ASSPGTASQETQY
TRBV10-3	AISEGTLQDEQF
TRBV20-1	SATGSNQPQH
TRBV7-9	ASCSGTGGNQPQH
TRBV25-1	ASSEYSSRTPNEQY
TRBV27	ASSYAGGYEQY
TRBV4-2	ASSQEGSGSGTDTQY
TRBV5-1	ASSSTMRGSSYNEQF
TRBV7-7	ASSKRDFTDTQY
TRBV24-1	ATSDSTGRGTDTQY
TRBV6-5	ASRVADTIY
TRBV20-1	SAPVGNQPQH
TRBV4-1	ASSQPASYEQY
TRBV30	ARSAGSGYEQF
TRBV20-1	SARDIGGDRDEQF
TRBV6-5	ASSYSRGDTGELF
TRBV9	ASSVEPGELF
TRBV12-3/TRBV12-4	ASSLILNTIY
TRBV3-1	ASRPDRGYGYT
TRBV9	ASSPTLSGKGSGANVLT
TRBV12-3/TRBV12-4	ASSYNPEAF
TRBV29-1	SEVVRTGFYEQF
TRBV6-5	ASSYYPNPLGNEQF
TRBV5-1	ASSTRPGAYEQY